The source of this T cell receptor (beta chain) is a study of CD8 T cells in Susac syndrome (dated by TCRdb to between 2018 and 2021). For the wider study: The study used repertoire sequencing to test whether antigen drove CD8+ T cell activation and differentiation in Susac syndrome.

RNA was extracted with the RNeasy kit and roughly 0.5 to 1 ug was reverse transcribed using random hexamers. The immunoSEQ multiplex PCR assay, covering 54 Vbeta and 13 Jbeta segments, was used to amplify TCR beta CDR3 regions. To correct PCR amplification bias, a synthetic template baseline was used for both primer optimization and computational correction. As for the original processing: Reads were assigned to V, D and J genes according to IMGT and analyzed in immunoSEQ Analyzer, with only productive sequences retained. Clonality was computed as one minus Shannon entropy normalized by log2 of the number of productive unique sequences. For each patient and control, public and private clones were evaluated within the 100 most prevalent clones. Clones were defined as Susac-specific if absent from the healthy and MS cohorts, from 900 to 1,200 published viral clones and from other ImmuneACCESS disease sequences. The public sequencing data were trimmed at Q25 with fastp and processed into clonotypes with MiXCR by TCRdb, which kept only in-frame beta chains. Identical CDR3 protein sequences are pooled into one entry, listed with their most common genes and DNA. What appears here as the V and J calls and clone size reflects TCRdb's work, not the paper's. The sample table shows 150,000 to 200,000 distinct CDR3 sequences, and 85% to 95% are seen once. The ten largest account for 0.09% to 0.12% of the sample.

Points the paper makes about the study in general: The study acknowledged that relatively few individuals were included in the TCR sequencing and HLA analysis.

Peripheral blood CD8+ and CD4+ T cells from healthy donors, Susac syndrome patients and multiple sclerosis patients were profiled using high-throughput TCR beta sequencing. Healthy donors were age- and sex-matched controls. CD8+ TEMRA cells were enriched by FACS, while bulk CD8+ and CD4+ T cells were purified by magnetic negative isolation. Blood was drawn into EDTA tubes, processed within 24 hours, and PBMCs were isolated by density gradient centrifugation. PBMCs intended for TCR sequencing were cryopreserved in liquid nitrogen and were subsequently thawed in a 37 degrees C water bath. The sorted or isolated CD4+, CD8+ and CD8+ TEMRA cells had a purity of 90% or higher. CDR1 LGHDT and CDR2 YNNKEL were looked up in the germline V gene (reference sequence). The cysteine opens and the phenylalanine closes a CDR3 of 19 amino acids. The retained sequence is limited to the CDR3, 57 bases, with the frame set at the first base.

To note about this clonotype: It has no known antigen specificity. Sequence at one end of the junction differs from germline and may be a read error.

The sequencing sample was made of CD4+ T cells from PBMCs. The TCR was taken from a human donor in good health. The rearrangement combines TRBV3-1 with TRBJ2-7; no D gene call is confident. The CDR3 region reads CASSQEDGQRVTLRTMQFF. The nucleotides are TGTGCCAGCAGCCAAGAAGACGGTCAAAGGGTTACCCTCCGTACGATGCAGTTTTTC.